This record looks at one TCR beta chain sequence and its context. What it binds is not known. The data originate from a study of blood T cells in healthy people across ages. Healthy individuals of Caucasian origin from Russia, aged roughly 6 to 100, served as donors. Study-wide results and limits: As naive T cell percentage varied, TCR beta diversity correlated strongly with it.

The authors ran a second PCR of roughly 6 to 12 cycles using a sample-barcoded 5' primer and a J-beta primer mix. One entry per CDR3 protein, called by TCRdb with MiXCR from the 5' RACE reads. The sample comprises hundreds of thousands of distinct CDR3 sequences, 45% to 50% of which are singletons, and around a third rests with the top ten. The CDR3 is made up of 16 amino acids. Germline CDR1 SGHTA, CDR2 FQGTGA. This chain uses TRBV7-3 with TRBJ2-1; tentatively, D is TRBD1 (5 bases). The J call may be mistaken, given a closer DNA end match to TRBJ2-7. Sequencing input: blood. This sequence originates from a woman aged 55-70 years in good health. The DNA for the CDR3 is TGTGCCAGCAGCCCCCGGAGCGACAGCTCCTACAATGAGCAGTACTTC. Its protein product is CASSPRSDSSYNEQYF.